The 20 T cell receptor beta chains listed next were all sequenced from one sample in a study of response to subunit inactivated influenza vaccine. One entry per CDR3 protein, called by TCRdb with MiXCR from the RT-PCR reads. The repertoire holds 250,000 to 350,000 distinct CDR3 sequences, with approximately 21% as singletons. The material sequenced was PBMCs from blood, taken around 22 months after vaccination. The receptors shown here come from a man aged 45-69 years who received an inactivated influenza vaccine.

The rearrangement uses TRBV20-1 and TRBJ1-1; D gene uncertain. The germline V and J ends were trimmed by 1 base and 1 base, with 7 bases remaining between them. The germline CDR1 and CDR2 sequences are DFQATT and SNEGSKA (reference sequence). This CDR3 is 13 amino acids long. CDR3 DNA sequence: TGCAGTGCTAGAGCGTGGGGGAACACTGAAGCTTTCTTT. This codes for CSARAWGNTEAFF.

In its sample, this clonotype was seen a few times. This rearrangement joins TRBV7-9 to TRBJ1-1, with no clear D. Trimming removed 5 bases at V and 1 base at J, with 11 bases between. The CDR3 has 14 residues. Germline CDR1 and CDR2: SEHNR and FQNEAQ (reference sequence). This chain's CDR3 is CASSPMDGNTEAFF. The CDR3 DNA reads TGTGCCAGCAGCCCCATGGACGGGAACACTGAAGCTTTCTTT.

This clonotype has only a few counts. The J gene is TRBJ1-2, the V gene TRBV15; 7 bases map to TRBD1. The germline V gene has CDR1 LNHNV and CDR2 YYDKDF (reference sequence). Trimming at V came to 5 bases and at J to 0 bases, leaving 12 bases not matched to a gene. The CDR3 contains 17 residues. CDR3 region: CATSPRQGTASNYGYTF. The CDR3 nucleotides read TGTGCCACCAGCCCACGTCAAGGGACAGCTTCTAACTATGGCTACACCTTC.

This clonotype occurred a few times. This rearrangement joins TRBV5-6 to TRBJ1-4, with 7 bases identical to TRBD1. The CDR3 totals 15 residues. The V gene end was trimmed by 4 bases and the J gene end by 0 bases; junction bases not matched to a gene: 3. The germline V gene has CDR1 SGHDT and CDR2 YYEEEE. This CDR3 reads CASSRGTATNEKLFF. CDR3 coding DNA: TGTGCCAGCAGCAGAGGGACAGCAACTAATGAAAAACTGTTTTTT. Supplemented by reference TRBV5-6 and TRBJ1-4, the full variable domain reads DAGVTQSPTHLIKTRGQQVTLRCSPKSGHDTVSWYQQALGQGPQFIFQYYEEEERQRGNFPDRFSGHQFPNYSSELNVNALLLGDSALYLCASSRGTATNEKLFFGSGTQLSVL.

This clonotype was recorded a few times. The CDR3 reads CSVGPGLNEQFF. CDR3 nucleotides: TGCAGCGTAGGACCTGGGCTCAATGAGCAGTTCTTC. The chain has TRBV29-1 and TRBJ2-1; D remains ambiguous. V was shortened by 6 bases and J by 6 bases, with 12 bases between the two germline ends. CDR1 is SQVTM, CDR2 ANQGSEA, per germline. This CDR3 region has 12 residues.

This clonotype occurred a few times. The CDR3 here is CASSLAQVNDEQYF. Here the CDR3 DNA reads TGTGCCAGCAGCTTAGCACAGGTGAATGACGAGCAGTACTTC. The J gene is TRBJ2-7, the V gene TRBV7-8; D possibly corresponds to TRBD1 (5 bases). In germline, CDR1 is SGHVS, CDR2 FQNEAQ. This CDR3 has 14 residues. Deletions cut 0 bases from V and 5 bases from J, with 11 bases between.

V usage is TRBV5-5 and J usage is TRBJ2-7, with 8 bases lining up with TRBD2. J lost 0 bases, V lost 1 base, and 3 bases had no gene match. Germline V gene lookup returns CDR1 SGHKS and CDR2 YYEKEE (reference sequence). This CDR3 comprises 15 residues. The CDR3 loop is CASSLYLAGSYEQYF. The CDR3 nucleotides read TGTGCCAGCAGCTTGTACCTAGCGGGCTCCTACGAGCAGTACTTC.

The chain combines TRBV20-1 with TRBJ2-3, with D unclear. The CDR3 length is 14 residues. Per the germline V gene, CDR1 is DFQATT and CDR2 is SNEGSKA (reference sequence). V shed 6 bases and J shed 2 bases, with 15 bases lying between them. The CDR3 bases are TGCAGTGCCCTCCAATCCATAATCACAGATACGCAGTATTTT. This encodes CSALQSIITDTQYF.

This clonotype was observed at least ten times. This sequence joins TRBV18 and TRBJ2-2; D unresolved. Germline V gene data show CDR1 as KGHSH and CDR2 as LQKENI. Deletions cut 4 bases from V and 1 base from J, with 4 bases between. This CDR3 contains 13 residues. CDR3 sequence: CASSLQNTGELFF. The CDR3 DNA follows: TGTGCCAGCTCACTTCAGAACACCGGGGAGCTGTTTTTT.

V and J are TRBV28 and TRBJ1-4; no clear D. The CDR3 has 15 amino acids. From germline, CDR1 is MDHEN and CDR2 SYDVKM. V shed 5 bases and J shed 3 bases, with 13 bases lying between them. The CDR3 nucleotides read TGTGCCAGCAGTCCACCGTACCGGGCTAATGAAAAACTGTTTTTT. Its translation is CASSPPYRANEKLFF.

This clonotype came up a few times. This sequence joins TRBV18 and TRBJ1-1, with 9 nucleotides matching TRBD1. V was clipped by 5 bases and J by 3 bases; unmatched bases: 7. Germline-derived CDR1 and CDR2 are KGHSH and LQKENI. This CDR3 has 15 amino acids. The CDR3 region is CASSIGQGIDTEAFF. CDR3 in DNA: TGTGCCAGCTCAATTGGACAGGGGATAGACACTGAAGCTTTCTTT.

This chain uses TRBV5-5 with TRBJ2-5, with TRBD2 matching 9 bases. The CDR3 has 15 amino acids. J lost 5 bases, V lost 4 bases, and 9 bases had no gene match. Germline V gives CDR1 SGHKS, CDR2 YYEKEE (reference sequence). The CDR3 protein is CASSIPGLALETQYF. The CDR3 DNA sequence: TGTGCCAGCAGCATACCGGGACTAGCATTGGAGACCCAGTACTTC. Together with reference TRBV5-5 and TRBJ2-5, the CDR3 gives the full variable domain: DAGVTQSPTHLIKTRGQQVTLRCSPISGHKSVSWYQQVLGQGPQFIFQYYEKEERGRGNFPDRFSARQFPNYSSELNVNALLLGDSALYLCASSIPGLALETQYFGPGTRLLVL.

J is TRBJ2-5 and V is TRBV29-1; either TRBD1 or TRBD2 may fit D (5 bases each). Germline V lookup: CDR1 SQVTM, CDR2 ANQGSEA. The CDR3 loop spans 13 amino acids. V lost 5 bases, J lost 2 bases, and 12 bases lay in between. The CDR3 sequence is CSVSWGLQETQYF. Written as DNA, the CDR3 is TGCAGCGTTTCTTGGGGGTTGCAAGAGACCCAGTACTTC. Drawing the rest from reference TRBV29-1 and TRBJ2-5, the complete variable domain is SAVISQKPSRDICQRGTSLTIQCQVDSQVTMMFWYRQQPGQSLTLIATANQGSEATYESGFVIDKFPISRPNLTFSTLTVSNMSPEDSSIYLCSVSWGLQETQYFGPGTRLLVL.

The chain has TRBV12-3 or TRBV12-4 and TRBJ2-2; D remains ambiguous. V was clipped by 4 bases and J by 3 bases, with 18 bases between them. This CDR3 is built from 17 residues. The DNA of the CDR3 is TGTGCCAGCAGTTCCCCCCGAGGCAGCGACCACACCGGGGAGCTGTTTTTT. It is translated as CASSSPRGSDHTGELFF.

J is TRBJ1-1 and V is TRBV20-1; D is uncertain. The V gene lost 0 bases and the J gene lost 0 bases, with 11 bases spanning the gap. Germline CDR1 reads DFQATT; CDR2 reads SNEGSKA (reference sequence). The CDR3 runs to 15 residues. The CDR3 region is CSARDLRDMNTEAFF. The CDR3 DNA sequence: TGCAGTGCTAGAGACCTAAGAGATATGAACACTGAAGCTTTCTTT.

This clonotype was found many times. V and J are TRBV12-3 or TRBV12-4 and TRBJ1-1; possible D gene TRBD1, 5 bases. V lost 7 bases to trimming and J lost 2 bases, with 14 bases between them. The CDR3 loop spans 14 amino acids. DNA for the CDR3: TGTGCCAGCAAAACCTGGACAACTAACACTGAAGCTTTCTTT. This translates into CASKTWTTNTEAFF.

The CDR3 nucleotides are TGTGCCAGCAGCCAAGATTGGCAGGGTAAAAGGGCCGGGGAGCTGTTTTTT. This gives the protein CASSQDWQGKRAGELFF. This chain links TRBV4-2 with TRBJ2-2; D is perhaps TRBD1 (5 bases). In germline, CDR1 is LGHNA, CDR2 YNFKEQ. There are 17 residues in the CDR3. The ends were cut back, 0 bases at V and 6 bases at J, with 17 bases in the middle.

This clonotype was counted between two and nine times. The J gene is TRBJ2-2, the V gene TRBV5-1; either TRBD1 or TRBD2 may supply D (5 bases each). Trimming cost V 4 bases and J 1 base, with 11 bases left between them. The CDR3 spans 15 residues. CDR1 is SGHRS and CDR2 is YFSETQ in the germline V gene. The DNA of the CDR3 is TGCGCCAGCAGCCCGGGACGGGGGAACACCGGGGAGCTGTTTTTT. Residues: CASSPGRGNTGELFF.

The chain employs TRBV2 and TRBJ1-5; 9 nucleotides agree with TRBD1. The CDR3 extends over 15 amino acids. J lost 5 bases, V lost 5 bases, and 7 bases had no gene match. Germline V gives CDR1 SNHLY, CDR2 FYNNEI. CDR3 loop: CASSSGQGPYQPQHF. For the CDR3, the DNA is TGTGCCAGCAGTTCTGGACAGGGGCCCTATCAGCCCCAGCATTTT.

The genes are TRBV12-3 or TRBV12-4 and TRBJ2-3; tentatively, D is TRBD1 (7 bases). The CDR3 is 14 amino acids. V was pared by 10 bases and J by 1 base, with 15 bases between. Written as DNA, the CDR3 is TGTGCCACCCAGGGGGGCCGGGGCACAGATACGCAGTATTTT. Translated, it gives CATQGGRGTDTQYF.